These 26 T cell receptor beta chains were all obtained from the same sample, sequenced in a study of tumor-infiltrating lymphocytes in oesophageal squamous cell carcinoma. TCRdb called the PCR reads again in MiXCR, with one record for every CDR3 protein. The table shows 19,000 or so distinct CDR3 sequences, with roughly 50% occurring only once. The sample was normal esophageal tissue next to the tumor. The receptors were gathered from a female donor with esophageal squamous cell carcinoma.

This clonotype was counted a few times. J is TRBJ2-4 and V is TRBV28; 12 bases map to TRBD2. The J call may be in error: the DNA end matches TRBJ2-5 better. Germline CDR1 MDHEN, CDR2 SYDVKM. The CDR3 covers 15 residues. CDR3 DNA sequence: TGTGCCAGCAGTCCACCGACTAGCGGGGGAGGGACCCAGTACTTC. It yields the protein CASSPPTSGGGTQYF.

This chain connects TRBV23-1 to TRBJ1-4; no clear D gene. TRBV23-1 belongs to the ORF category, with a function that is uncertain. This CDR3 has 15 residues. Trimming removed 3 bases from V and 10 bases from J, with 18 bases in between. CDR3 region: CASSHPPGCTVKLFF. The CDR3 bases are TGCGCCAGCAGTCACCCTCCCGGGTGTACTGTAAAACTGTTTTTT.

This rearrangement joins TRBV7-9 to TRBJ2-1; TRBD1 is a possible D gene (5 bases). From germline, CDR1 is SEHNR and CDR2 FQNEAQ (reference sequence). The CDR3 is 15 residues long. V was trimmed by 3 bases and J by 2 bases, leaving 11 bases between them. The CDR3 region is CASSLGPAAYNEQFF. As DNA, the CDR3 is TGTGCCAGCAGCTTGGGGCCTGCGGCCTACAATGAGCAGTTCTTC.

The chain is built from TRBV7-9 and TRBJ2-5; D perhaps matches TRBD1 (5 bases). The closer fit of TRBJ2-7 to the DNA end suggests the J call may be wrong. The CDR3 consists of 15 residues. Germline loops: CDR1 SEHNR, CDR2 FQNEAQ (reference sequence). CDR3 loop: CASSLAVRDPYEQYF. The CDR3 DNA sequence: TGTGCCAGCAGCTTAGCTGTCAGGGATCCTTACGAGCAGTACTTC.

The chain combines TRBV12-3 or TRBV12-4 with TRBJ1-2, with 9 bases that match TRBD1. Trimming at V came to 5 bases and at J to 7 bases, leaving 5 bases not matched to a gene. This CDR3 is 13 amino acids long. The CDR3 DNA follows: TGTGCCAGCAGTCGGGACAGGGTTGGTGGCTACACCTTC. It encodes CASSRDRVGGYTF.

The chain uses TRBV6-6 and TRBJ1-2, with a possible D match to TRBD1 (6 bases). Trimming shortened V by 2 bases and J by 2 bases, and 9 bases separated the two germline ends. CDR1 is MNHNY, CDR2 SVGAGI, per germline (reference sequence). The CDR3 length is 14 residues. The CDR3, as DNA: TGTGCCAGCAGTTACCAGGGGACAAACTATGGCTACACCTTC. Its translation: CASSYQGTNYGYTF.

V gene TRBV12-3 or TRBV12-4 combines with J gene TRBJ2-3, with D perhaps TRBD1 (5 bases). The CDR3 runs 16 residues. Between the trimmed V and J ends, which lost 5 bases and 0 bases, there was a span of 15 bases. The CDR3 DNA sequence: TGTGCCAGCAGTCCTTTAGGGGTCCCTAGCACAGATACGCAGTATTTT. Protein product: CASSPLGVPSTDTQYF.

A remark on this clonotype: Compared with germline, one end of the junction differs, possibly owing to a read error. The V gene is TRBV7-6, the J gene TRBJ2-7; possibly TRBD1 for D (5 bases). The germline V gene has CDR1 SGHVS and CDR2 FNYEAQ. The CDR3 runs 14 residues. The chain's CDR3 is CASSRDSENSPLHF. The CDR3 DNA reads TGTGCCAGCAGCCGCGACAGTGAGAATTCACCCCTCCACTTC. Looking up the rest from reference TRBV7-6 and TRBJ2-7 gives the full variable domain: GAGVSQSPRYKVTKRGQDVALRCDPISGHVSLYWYRQALGQGPEFLTYFNYEAQQDKSGLPNDRFSAERPEGSISTLTIQRTEQRDSAMYRCASSRDSENSPLHFGPGTRLTVT.

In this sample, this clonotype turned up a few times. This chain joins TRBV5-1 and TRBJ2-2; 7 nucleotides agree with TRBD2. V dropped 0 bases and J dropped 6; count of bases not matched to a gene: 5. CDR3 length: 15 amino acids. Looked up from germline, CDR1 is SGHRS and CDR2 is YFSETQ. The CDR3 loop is CASSLAGGKAGELFF. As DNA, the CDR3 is TGCGCCAGCAGCTTGGCGGGGGGAAAGGCCGGGGAGCTGTTTTTT.

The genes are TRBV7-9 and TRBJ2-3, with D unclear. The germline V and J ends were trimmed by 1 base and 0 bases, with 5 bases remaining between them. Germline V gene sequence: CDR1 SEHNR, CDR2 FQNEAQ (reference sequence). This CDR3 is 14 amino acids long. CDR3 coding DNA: TGTGCCAGCAGCTTAGTACAGAGCACAGATACGCAGTATTTT. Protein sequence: CASSLVQSTDTQYF.

The CDR3 DNA follows: TGTGCCAGCAGCTTAAGAGGGACAGAAAACATTCAGTACTTC. It codes for CASSLRGTENIQYF. J is TRBJ2-4 and V is TRBV7-6, with 7 bases aligning to TRBD1. Losses at the gene ends were 2 bases for V and 5 bases for J; bases not matched to a gene: 3. CDR1 SGHVS and CDR2 FNYEAQ come from the germline V gene. This CDR3 contains 14 residues.

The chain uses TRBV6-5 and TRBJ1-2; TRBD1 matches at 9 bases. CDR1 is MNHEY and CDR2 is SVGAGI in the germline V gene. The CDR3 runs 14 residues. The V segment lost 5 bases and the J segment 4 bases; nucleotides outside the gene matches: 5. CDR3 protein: CASSDPTGGYGYTF. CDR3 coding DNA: TGTGCCAGCAGTGACCCGACAGGGGGCTATGGCTACACCTTC.

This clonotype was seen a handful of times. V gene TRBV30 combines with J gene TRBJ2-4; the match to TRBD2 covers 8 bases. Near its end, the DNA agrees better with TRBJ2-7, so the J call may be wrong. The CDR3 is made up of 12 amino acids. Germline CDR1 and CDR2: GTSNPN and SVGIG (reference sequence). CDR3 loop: CAWNGGAYEQYF. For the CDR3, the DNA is TGTGCCTGGAACGGGGGGGCCTACGAGCAGTACTTC.

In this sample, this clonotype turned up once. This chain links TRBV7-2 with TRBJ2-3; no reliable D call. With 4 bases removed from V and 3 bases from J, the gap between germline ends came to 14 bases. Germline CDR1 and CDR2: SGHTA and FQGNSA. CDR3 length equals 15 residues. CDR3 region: CASSSQTFKTDTQYF. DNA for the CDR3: TGTGCCAGCAGCTCACAGACGTTCAAAACAGATACGCAGTATTTT.

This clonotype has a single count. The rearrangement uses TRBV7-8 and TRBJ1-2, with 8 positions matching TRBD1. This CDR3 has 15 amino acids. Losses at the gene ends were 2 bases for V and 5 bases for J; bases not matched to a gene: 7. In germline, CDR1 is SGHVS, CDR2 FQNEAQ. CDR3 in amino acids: CASSLSGQGWYGYTF. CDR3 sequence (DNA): TGTGCCAGCAGCTTATCCGGACAGGGCTGGTATGGCTACACCTTC.

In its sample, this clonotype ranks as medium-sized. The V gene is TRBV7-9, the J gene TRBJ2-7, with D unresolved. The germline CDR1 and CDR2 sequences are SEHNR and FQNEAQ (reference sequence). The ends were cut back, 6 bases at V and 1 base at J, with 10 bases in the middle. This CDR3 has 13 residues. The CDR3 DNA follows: TGTGCCAGCAGTCCGGCCGAATCCTACGAGCAGTACTTC. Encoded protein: CASSPAESYEQYF.

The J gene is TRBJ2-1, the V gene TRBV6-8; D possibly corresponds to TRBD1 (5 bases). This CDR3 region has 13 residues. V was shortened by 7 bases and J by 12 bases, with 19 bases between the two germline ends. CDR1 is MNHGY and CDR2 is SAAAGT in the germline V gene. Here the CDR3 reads CASTVGQLDTQFF. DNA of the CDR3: TGTGCCAGCACGGTGGGGCAACTCGATACGCAGTTCTTC.

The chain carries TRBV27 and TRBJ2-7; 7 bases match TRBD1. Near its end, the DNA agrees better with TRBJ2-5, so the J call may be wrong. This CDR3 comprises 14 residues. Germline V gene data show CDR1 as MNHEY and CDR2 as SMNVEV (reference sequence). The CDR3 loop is CASSPGDSQETQYF. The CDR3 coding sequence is TGTGCCAGCAGTCCTGGGGACAGCCAAGAGACCCAGTACTTC.

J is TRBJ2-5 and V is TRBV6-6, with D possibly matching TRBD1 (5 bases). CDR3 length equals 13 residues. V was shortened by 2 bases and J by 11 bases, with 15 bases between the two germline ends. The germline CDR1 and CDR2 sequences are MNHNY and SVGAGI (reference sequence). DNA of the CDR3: TGTGCCAGCAGTTACCCATGGACAAATGAGCAGTACTTC. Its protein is CASSYPWTNEQYF.

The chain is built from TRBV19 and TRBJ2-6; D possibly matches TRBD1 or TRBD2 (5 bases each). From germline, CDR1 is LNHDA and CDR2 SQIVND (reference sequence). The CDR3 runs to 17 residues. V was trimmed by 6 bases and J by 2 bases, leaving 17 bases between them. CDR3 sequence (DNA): TGTGCCAGTAGCAGGGACGGCCTAGGGGCTGGGGCCAACGTCCTGACTTTC. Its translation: CASSRDGLGAGANVLTF.

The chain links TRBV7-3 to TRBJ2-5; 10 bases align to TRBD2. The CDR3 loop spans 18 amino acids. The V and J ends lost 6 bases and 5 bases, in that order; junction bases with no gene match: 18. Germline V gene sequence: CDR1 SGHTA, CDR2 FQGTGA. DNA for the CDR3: TGTGCCAGCAGGGACTCGGGACTAGCGCGTGGTAACGAGGAGACCCAGTACTTC. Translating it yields CASRDSGLARGNEETQYF.

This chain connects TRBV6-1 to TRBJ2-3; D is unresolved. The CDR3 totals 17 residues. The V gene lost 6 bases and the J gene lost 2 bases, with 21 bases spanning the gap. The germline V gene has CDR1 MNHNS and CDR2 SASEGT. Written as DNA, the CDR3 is TGTGCCAGCAGACCGCTAGTGGGTCTGGGGTCCACAGATACGCAGTATTTT. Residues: CASRPLVGLGSTDTQYF.

DNA of the CDR3: TGCGCCAGCAGCCAAGGACAGAGTAACTACGAGCAGTACTTC. It is translated as CASSQGQSNYEQYF. The V and J genes are TRBV4-1 and TRBJ2-3, with D tentatively TRBD1 (5 bases). The DNA end is more similar to TRBJ2-7, so the J call may be wrong. The CDR3 is made up of 14 amino acids. Germline V CDR1 and CDR2: MGHRA, YSYEKL.

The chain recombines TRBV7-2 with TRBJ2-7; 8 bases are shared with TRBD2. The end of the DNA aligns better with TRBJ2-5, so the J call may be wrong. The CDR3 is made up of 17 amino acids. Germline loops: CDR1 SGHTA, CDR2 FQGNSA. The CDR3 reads CASSFLTGGLKGETQYF. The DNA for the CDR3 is TGTGCCAGCAGCTTTCTCACGGGGGGGCTTAAGGGAGAGACCCAGTACTTC.

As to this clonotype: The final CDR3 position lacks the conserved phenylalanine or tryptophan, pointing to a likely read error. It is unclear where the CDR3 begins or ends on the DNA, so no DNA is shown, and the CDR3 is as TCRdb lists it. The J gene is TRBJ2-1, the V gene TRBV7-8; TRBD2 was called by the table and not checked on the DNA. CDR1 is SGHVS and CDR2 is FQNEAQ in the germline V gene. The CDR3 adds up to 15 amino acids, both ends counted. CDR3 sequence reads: CASSLALDYGYTFGS.

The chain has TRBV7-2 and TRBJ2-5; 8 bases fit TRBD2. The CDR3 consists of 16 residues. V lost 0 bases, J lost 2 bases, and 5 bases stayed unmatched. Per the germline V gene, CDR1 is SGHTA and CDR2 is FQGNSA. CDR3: CASSLAPSGSQETQYF. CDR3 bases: TGTGCCAGCAGCTTAGCCCCTAGCGGGTCGCAAGAGACCCAGTACTTC.